A selection of T cell receptor beta chains follows, all from one sample in a study of cytomegalovirus exposure and HLA in healthy donors. Sequenced by immunoSEQ multiplex PCR; TCRdb stores in-frame clones only, minus some. This sample carries about 170,000 clones, with about 0.8% going to the ten biggest clones. Sequenced material: PBMCs. The receptors derive from a young woman in good health and CMV-seropositive. The CDR3 runs from the conserved cysteine through the conserved F or W. The D gene is left open where the match is weak.

CDR3aa	CDR3nt	d_gene	j_gene	v_gene
CASRHRGDNSPLHF	TGTGCCAGCAGACACAGGGGCGATAATTCACCCCTCCACTTT	TRBD1	TRBJ1-6	TRBV27
CSVGGANYNEQFF	TGCAGCGTTGGTGGGGCGAACTACAATGAGCAGTTCTTC	-	TRBJ2-1	TRBV29-1
CAISESMNTEAFF	TGTGCCATCAGTGAGTCTATGAACACTGAAGCTTTCTTT	-	TRBJ1-1	TRBV10-3
CASKGQGDSPLHF	TGTGCCAGCAAGGGGCAGGGTGATTCACCCCTCCACTTT	-	TRBJ1-6	TRBV5-6
CASIGLAGGTQYF	TGTGCCAGCATTGGACTAGCTGGCGGTACGCAGTATTTT	TRBD2	TRBJ2-3	TRBV7-9
CASSAGQVAYGYTF	TGTGCCAGCAGCGCAGGACAGGTCGCCTATGGCTACACCTTC	TRBD1	TRBJ1-2	TRBV6-1
CASARQGVPDTQYF	TGTGCCAGCGCCAGACAGGGGGTCCCAGATACGCAGTATTTT	TRBD1	TRBJ2-3	TRBV6-1
CASSKVTRWGGGDGYTF	TGTGCCAGCAGCAAGGTTACCCGGTGGGGGGGCGGGGATGGCTACACCTTC	-	TRBJ1-2	TRBV21-1
CAWTTTGTGGREQFF	TGTGCCTGGACCACGACCGGGACAGGGGGTCGAGAGCAGTTCTTC	TRBD1	TRBJ2-1	TRBV30
CASSTWGNRGEPNTEAFF	TGTGCCAGTAGTACATGGGGAAACAGGGGGGAACCGAACACTGAAGCTTTCTTT	TRBD1	TRBJ1-1	TRBV19
CASSEDLGGPDTQYF	TGTGCCAGCAGCGAGGACTTGGGGGGGCCAGATACGCAGTATTTT	-	TRBJ2-3	TRBV9
CASSSTGGQAGSGANVLTF	TGTGCCAGCAGCTCAACCGGGGGACAGGCTGGCTCTGGGGCCAACGTCCTGACTTTC	TRBD1	TRBJ2-6	TRBV16
CASSNAQGLGAQETQYF	TGTGCCAGTAGTAACGCGCAGGGGCTGGGGGCCCAAGAGACCCAGTACTTC	-	TRBJ2-5	TRBV19
CASSPRGGTNQPQHF	TGTGCCAGCAGCCCCCGGGGGGGTACCAATCAGCCCCAGCATTTT	-	TRBJ1-5	TRBV6-1
CAISETGAYEQYF	TGTGCCATCAGTGAGACAGGGGCCTACGAGCAGTACTTC	TRBD1	TRBJ2-7	TRBV10-3
CASSFNGVSNQPQHF	TGTGCCAGCAGCTTTAACGGGGTTAGCAATCAGCCCCAGCATTTT	-	TRBJ1-5	TRBV7-2
CASSQDQGGRGLAGELFF	TGCGCCAGCAGCCAAGATCAAGGAGGAAGGGGGCTAGCCGGGGAGCTGTTTTTT	TRBD1	TRBJ2-2	TRBV4-1